This T cell receptor beta chain comes out of a study of T cells expressing NK-cell markers. From its re-call of the 5' RACE reads, TCRdb lists each CDR3 protein once, without DNA. The listing contains roughly 160,000 distinct CDR3 sequences. In germline, CDR1 is SGDLS, CDR2 YYNGEE. This CDR3 spans 17 amino acids. Sequencing was carried out using blood T cells: a sorted CD56 or NKG2C T cell subset, CD4+ or CD8+ T cells, or bulk PBMC T cells (not recorded which). The sequence was collected from a woman between 18 and 70 years old in good health. The chain uses TRBV9 and TRBJ2-6; as DNA is missing, the TRBD1 call by TCRdb cannot be tested. The CDR3 spells CASSVDWTETGANVLTF.